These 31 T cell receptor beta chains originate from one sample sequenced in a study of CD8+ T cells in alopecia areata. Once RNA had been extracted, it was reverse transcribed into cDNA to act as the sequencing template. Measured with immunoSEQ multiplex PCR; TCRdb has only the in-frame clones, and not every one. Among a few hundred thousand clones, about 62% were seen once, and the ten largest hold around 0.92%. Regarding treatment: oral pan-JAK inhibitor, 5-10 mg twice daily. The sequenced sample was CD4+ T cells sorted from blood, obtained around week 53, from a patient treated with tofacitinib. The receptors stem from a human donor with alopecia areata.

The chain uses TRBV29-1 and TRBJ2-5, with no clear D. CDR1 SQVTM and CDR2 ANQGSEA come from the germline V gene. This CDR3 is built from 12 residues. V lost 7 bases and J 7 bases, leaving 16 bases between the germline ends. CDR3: CSGRLAGGTQYF. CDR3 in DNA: TGCAGCGGCAGACTGGCAGGCGGGACCCAGTACTTC.

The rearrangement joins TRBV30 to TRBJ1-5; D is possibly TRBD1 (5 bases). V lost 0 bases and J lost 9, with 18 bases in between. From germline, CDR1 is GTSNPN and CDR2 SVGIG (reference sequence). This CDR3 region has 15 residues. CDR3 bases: TGTGCCTGGAGTGTACAAGGTGGATGGGACGCGCCCCAGCATTTT. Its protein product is CAWSVQGGWDAPQHF.

CDR3 amino acids: CASSLEPGTEAFF. The CDR3, as DNA: TGCGCCAGCAGCTTAGAGCCGGGGACTGAAGCTTTCTTT. The chain joins TRBV5-1 to TRBJ1-1; D is unresolved. In germline, CDR1 is SGHRS, CDR2 YFSETQ. This CDR3 has 13 residues. Trimming pared 2 bases from V and 5 bases from J, leaving 10 bases between.

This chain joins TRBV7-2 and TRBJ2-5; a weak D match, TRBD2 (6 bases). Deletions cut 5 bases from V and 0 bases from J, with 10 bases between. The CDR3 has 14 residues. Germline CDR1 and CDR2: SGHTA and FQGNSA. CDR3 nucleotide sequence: TGTGCCAGCAGCCAGGGACTGCACCAAGAGACCCAGTACTTC. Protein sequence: CASSQGLHQETQYF.

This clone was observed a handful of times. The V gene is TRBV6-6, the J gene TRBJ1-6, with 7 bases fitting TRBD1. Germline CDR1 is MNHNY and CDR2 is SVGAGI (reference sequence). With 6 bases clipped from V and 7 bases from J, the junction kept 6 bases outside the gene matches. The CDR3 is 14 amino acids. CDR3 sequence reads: CASSKGGINSPLHF. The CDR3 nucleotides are TGTGCCAGCAGCAAAGGGGGCATCAATTCACCCCTCCACTTT.

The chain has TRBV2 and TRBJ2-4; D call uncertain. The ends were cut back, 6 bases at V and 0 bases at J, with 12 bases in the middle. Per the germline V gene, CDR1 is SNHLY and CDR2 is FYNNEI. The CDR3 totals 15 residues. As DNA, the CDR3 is TGTGCCAGCAGCCCCGACCTCCTAGCCAAAAACATTCAGTACTTC. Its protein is CASSPDLLAKNIQYF.

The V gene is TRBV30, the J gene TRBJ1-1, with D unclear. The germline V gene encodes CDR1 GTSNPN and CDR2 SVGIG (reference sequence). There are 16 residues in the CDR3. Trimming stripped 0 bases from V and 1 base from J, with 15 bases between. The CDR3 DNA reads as TGTGCCTGGAGTGTAGGGTTTTGGAGGAGGAACACTGAAGCTTTCTTT. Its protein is CAWSVGFWRRNTEAFF.

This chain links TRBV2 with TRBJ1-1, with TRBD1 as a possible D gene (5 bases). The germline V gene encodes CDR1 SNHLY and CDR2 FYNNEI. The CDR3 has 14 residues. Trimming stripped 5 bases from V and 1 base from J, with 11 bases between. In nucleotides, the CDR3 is TGTGCCAGCAGTTTACAGGTCGCGAACACTGAAGCTTTCTTT. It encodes CASSLQVANTEAFF.

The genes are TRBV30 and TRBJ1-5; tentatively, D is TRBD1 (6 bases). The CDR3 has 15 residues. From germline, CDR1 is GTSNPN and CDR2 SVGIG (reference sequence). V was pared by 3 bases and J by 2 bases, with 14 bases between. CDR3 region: CAWSPGASGNQPQHF. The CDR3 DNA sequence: TGTGCCTGGAGCCCGGGGGCGTCAGGCAATCAGCCCCAGCATTTT.

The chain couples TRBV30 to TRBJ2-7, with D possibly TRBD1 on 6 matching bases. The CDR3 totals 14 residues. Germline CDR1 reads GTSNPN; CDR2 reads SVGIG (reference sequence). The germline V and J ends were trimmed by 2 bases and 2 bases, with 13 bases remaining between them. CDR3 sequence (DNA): TGTGCCTGGAGTATAGGGGGAGTAACCTACGAGCAGTACTTC. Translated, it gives CAWSIGGVTYEQYF.

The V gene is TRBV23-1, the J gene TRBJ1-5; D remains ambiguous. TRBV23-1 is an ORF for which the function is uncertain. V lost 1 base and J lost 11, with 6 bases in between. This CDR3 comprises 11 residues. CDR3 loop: CASSQFRAQHF. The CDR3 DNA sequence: TGCGCCAGCAGTCAATTTAGGGCCCAGCATTTT.

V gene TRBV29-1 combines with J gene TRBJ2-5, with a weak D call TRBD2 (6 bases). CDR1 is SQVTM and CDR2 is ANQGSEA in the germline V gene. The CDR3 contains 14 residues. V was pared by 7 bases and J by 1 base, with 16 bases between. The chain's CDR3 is CSGGTAVIQETQYF. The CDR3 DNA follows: TGCAGCGGCGGGACGGCTGTCATCCAAGAGACCCAGTACTTC.

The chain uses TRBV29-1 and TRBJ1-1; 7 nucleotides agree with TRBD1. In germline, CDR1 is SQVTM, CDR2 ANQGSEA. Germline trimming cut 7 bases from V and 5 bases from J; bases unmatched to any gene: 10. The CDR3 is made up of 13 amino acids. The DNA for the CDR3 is TGCAGCGAGATTGACAGGGCCTCTACTGAAGCTTTCTTT. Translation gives CSEIDRASTEAFF. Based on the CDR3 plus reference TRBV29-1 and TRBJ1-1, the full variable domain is SAVISQKPSRDICQRGTSLTIQCQVDSQVTMMFWYRQQPGQSLTLIATANQGSEATYESGFVIDKFPISRPNLTFSTLTVSNMSPEDSSIYLCSEIDRASTEAFFGQGTRLTVV.

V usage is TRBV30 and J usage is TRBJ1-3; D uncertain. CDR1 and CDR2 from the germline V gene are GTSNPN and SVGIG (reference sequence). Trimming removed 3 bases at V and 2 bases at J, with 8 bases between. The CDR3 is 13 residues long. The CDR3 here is CAWSRGTGNTIYF. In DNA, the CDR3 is TGTGCCTGGAGCCGGGGAACTGGAAACACCATATATTTT.

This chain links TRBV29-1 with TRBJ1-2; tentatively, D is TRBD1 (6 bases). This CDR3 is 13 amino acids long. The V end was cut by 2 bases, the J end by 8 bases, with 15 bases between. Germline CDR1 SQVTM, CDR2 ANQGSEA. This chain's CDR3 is CSVERGGGDGYTF. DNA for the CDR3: TGCAGCGTTGAACGAGGGGGGGGCGACGGCTACACCTTC.

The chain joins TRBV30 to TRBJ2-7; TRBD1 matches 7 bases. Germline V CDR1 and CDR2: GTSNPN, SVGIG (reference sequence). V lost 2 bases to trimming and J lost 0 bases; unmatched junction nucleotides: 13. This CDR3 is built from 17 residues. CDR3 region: CAWSPRSQDRSSYEQYF. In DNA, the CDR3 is TGTGCCTGGAGTCCTCGATCCCAGGACAGGAGCTCCTACGAGCAGTACTTC.

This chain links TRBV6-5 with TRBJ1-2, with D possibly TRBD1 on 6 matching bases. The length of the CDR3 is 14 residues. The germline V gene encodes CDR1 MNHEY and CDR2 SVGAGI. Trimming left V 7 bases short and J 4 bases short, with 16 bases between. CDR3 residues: CASMDRDFFYGYTF. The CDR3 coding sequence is TGTGCCAGCATGGACAGAGATTTCTTCTATGGCTACACCTTC.

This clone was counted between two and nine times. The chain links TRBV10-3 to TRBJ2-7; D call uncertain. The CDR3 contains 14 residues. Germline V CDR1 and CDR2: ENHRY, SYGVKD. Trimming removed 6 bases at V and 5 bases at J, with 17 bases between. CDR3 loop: CAIRLQGPVNEQYF. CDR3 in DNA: TGTGCCATCAGACTGCAAGGGCCGGTCAACGAGCAGTACTTC.

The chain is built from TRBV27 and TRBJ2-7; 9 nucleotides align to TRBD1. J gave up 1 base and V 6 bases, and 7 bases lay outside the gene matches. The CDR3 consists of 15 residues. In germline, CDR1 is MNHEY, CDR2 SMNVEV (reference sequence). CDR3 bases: TGTGCCAGCAGGATACAGGGGGCGAGGTCCTACGAGCAGTACTTC. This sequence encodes CASRIQGARSYEQYF.

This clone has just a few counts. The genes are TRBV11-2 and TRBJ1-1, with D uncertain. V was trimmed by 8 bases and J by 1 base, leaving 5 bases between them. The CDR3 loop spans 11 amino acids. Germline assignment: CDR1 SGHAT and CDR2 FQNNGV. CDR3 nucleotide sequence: TGTGCCAGCGTCGCGAACACTGAAGCTTTCTTT. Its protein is CASVANTEAFF.

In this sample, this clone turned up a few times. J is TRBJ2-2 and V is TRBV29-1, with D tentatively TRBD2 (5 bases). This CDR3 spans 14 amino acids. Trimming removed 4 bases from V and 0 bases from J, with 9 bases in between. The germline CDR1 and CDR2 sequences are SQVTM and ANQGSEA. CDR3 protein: CSVARGPNTGELFF. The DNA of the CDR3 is TGCAGCGTTGCCAGAGGGCCGAACACCGGGGAGCTGTTTTTT.

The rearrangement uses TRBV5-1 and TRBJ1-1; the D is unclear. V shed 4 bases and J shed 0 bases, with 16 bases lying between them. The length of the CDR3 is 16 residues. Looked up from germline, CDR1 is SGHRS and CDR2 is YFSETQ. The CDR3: CASSPGLPRMNTEAFF. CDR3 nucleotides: TGCGCCAGCAGCCCCGGTCTTCCCAGGATGAACACTGAAGCTTTCTTT.

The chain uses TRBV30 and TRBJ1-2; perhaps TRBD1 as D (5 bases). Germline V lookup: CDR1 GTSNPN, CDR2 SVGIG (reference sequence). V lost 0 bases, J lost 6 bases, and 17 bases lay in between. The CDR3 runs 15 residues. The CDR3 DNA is TGTGCCTGGAGTGTAAAGGGGCTCCCTTCCAATGGCTACACCTTC. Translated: CAWSVKGLPSNGYTF.

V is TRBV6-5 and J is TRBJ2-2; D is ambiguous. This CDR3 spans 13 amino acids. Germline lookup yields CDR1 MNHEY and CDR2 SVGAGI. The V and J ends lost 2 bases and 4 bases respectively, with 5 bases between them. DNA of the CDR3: TGTGCCAGCAGTTACGGTAGCACCGGGGAGCTGTTTTTT. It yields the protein CASSYGSTGELFF.

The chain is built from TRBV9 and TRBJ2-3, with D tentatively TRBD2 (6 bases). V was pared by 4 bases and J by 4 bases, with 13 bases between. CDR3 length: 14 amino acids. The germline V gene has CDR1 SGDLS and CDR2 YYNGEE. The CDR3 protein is CASSLSPSADTQYF. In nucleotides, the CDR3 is TGTGCCAGCAGCCTCAGCCCTAGCGCAGATACGCAGTATTTT.

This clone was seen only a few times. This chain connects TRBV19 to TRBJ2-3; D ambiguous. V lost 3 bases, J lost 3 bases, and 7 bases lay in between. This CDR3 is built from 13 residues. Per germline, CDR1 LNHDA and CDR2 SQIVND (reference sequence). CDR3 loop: CASSIAATDTQYF. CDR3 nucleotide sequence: TGTGCCAGTAGTATTGCTGCAACAGATACGCAGTATTTT.

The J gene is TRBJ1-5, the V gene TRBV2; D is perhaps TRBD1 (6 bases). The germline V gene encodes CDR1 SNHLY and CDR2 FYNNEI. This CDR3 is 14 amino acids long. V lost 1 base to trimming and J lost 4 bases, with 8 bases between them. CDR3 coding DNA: TGTGCCAGCAGTGAAGAGGGGGTTAATCAGCCCCAGCATTTT. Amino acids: CASSEEGVNQPQHF.

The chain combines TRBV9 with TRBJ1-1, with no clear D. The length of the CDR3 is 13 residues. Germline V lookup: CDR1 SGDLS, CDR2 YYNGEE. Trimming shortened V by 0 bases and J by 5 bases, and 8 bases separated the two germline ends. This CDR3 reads CASSVEGFTEAFF. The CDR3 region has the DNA TGTGCCAGCAGCGTAGAAGGGTTTACTGAAGCTTTCTTT.

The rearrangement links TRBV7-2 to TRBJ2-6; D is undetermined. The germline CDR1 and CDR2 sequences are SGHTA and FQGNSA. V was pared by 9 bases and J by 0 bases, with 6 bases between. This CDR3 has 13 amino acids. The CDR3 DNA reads TGTGCCAGAGATAGCTCTGGGGCCAACGTCCTGACTTTC. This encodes CARDSSGANVLTF.

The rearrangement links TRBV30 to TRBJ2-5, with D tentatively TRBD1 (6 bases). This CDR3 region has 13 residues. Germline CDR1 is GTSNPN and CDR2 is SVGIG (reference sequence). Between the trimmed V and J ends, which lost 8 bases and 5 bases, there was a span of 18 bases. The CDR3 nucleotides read TGTGCCGTCAGCCGAACAGGGACGGAGACCCAGTACTTC. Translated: CAVSRTGTETQYF.

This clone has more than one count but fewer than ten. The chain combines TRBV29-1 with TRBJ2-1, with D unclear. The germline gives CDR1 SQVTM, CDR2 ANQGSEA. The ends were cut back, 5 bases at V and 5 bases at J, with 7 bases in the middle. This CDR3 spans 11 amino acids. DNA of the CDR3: TGCAGCGTTAGACCGAACAATGAGCAGTTCTTC. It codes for CSVRPNNEQFF.